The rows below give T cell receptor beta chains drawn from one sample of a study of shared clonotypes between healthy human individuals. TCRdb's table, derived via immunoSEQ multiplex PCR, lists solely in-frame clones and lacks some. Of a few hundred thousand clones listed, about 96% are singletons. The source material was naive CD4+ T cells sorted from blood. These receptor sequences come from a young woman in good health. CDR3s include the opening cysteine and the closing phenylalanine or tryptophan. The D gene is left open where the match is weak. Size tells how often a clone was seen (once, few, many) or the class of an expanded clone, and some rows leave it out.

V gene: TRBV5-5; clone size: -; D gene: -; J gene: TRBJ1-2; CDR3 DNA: TGTGCCAGCAGCCGGGCCGGGGGCTACACCTTC; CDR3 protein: CASSRAGGYTF
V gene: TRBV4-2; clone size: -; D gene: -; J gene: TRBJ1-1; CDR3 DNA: TGTGCCAGCAGCCAGGAGGAAGGAGGCACTGAAGCTTTCTTT; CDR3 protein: CASSQEEGGTEAFF
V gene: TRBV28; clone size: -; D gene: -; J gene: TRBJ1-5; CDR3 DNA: TGTGCCAGCAGTTTACCCGTTGGTCAGCCCCAGCATTTT; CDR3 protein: CASSLPVGQPQHF
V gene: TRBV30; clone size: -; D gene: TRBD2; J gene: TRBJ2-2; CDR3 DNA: TGTGCCTGGACCTCCCAAGCGGGAGGGCCTGGCGGGGAGCTGTTTTTT; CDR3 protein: CAWTSQAGGPGGELFF
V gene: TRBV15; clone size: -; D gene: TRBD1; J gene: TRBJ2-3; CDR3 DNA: TGTGCCACCAGCACATGGGACAGTTTTTGGTCTCCAGATACGCAGTATTTT; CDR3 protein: CATSTWDSFWSPDTQYF
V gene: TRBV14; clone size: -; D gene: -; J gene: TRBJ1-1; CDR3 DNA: TGTGCCAGCACCCTAGGGATGAACACTGAAGCTTTCTTT; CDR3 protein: CASTLGMNTEAFF
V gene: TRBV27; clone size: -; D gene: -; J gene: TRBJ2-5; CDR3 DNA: TGTGCCAGCAGTGTCCGGGACAACCAAGAGACCCAGTACTTC; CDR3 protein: CASSVRDNQETQYF
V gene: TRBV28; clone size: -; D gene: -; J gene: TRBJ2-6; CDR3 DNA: TGTGCCAGCAGTTTGGCCCTGGGCAGGCCGCGCTCTGGGGCCAACGTCCTGACTTTC; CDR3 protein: CASSLALGRPRSGANVLTF
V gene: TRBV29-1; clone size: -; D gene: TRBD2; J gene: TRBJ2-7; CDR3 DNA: TGCAGCGTTGAATCCACGATAGCGGGAGGCTACGAGCAGTACTTC; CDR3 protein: CSVESTIAGGYEQYF
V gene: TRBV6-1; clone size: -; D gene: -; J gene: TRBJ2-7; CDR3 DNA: TGTGCCAGCAGCGGAGTCGGCGAGCAGTACTTC; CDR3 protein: CASSGVGEQYF
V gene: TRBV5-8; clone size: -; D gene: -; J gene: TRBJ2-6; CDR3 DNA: TGTGCCAGCAGCTGGGGTCGATACGTGGGGGCCAACGTCCTGACTTTC; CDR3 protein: CASSWGRYVGANVLTF
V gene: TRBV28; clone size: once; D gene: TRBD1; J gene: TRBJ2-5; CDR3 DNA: TGTGCCAGCAGTCAAGGCAAGCAGGGGGCCCGAGAGACCCAGTACTTC; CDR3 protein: CASSQGKQGARETQYF
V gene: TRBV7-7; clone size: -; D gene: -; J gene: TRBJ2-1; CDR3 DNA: TGTGCCAGCAGCTTAGACGGCGGGGATTACAATGAGCAGTTCTTC; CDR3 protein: CASSLDGGDYNEQFF
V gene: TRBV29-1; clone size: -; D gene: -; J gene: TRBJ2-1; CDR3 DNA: TGCAGCGTTGAATCTGTCAGGACTGAGCAGTTCTTC; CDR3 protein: CSVESVRTEQFF
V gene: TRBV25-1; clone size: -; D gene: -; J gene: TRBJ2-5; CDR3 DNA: TGTGCCAGCAGTGAATACACTTCCCAAGAGACCCAGTACTTC; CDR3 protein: CASSEYTSQETQYF
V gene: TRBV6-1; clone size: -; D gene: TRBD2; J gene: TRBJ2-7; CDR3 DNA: TGTGCCAGCAGACCCTTCCTGGGAGCCGCGGGAGGGCAGTACTTC; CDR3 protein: CASRPFLGAAGGQYF
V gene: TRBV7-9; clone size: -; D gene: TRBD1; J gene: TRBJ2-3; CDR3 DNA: TGTGCCAGCAGCTTTCGGACAGGGGAATCAGATACGCAGTATTTT; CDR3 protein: CASSFRTGESDTQYF
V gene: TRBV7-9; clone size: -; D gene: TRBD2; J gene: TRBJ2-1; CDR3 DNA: TGTGCCAGCAGCCCGTTGGGACTAGCGGGGGATGAGCAGTTCTTC; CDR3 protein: CASSPLGLAGDEQFF
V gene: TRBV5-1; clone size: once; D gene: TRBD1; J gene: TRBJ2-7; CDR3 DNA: TGCGCCAGCAGCCCCGGACAGGTCTACGAGCAGTACTTC; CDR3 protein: CASSPGQVYEQYF
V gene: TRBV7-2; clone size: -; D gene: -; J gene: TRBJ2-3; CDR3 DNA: TGTGCCAGCAGCCCCCGGATAAGGTTAGATACGCAGTATTTT; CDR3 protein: CASSPRIRLDTQYF
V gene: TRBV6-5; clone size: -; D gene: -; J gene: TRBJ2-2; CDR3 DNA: TGTGCCAGCAGTTCAGGAGTCGGGGAGCTGTTTTTT; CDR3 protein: CASSSGVGELFF
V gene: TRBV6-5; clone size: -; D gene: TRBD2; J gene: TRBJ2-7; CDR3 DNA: TGTGCCAGCAGTTCGGGACTACCAACTACCTACGAGCAGTACTTC; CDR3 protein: CASSSGLPTTYEQYF
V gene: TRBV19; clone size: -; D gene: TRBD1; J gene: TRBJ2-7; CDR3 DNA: TGTGCCAGTAGTCCCCGGGACAGGCTCTCCTACGAGCAGTACTTC; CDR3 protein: CASSPRDRLSYEQYF
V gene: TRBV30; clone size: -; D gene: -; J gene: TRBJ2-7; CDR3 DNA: TGTGCTCACATGCGGGGATACGAGCAGTACTTC; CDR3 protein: CAHMRGYEQYF
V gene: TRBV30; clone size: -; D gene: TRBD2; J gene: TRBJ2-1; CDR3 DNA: TGTGCCTGGACCCGGCATCCGACTAGCCATGAGCAGTTCTTC; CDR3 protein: CAWTRHPTSHEQFF
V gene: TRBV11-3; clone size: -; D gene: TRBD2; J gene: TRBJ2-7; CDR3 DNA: TGTGCCAGCAGCTCTAGCGGGTTGAAGAACGAGCAGTACTTC; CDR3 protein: CASSSSGLKNEQYF
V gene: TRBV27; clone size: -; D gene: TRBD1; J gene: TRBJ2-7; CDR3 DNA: TGTGCCAGCAGTCCTTACCAGGGGGCCTCCTACGAGCAGTACTTC; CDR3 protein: CASSPYQGASYEQYF
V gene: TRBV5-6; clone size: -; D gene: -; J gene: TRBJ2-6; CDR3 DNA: TGTGCCAGCAGCATGACAGGGAGGTCTGGGGCCAACGTCCTGACTTTC; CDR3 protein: CASSMTGRSGANVLTF
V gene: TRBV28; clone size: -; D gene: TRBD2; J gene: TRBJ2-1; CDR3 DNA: TGTGCCAGCAGAGATTCTAGCGGGAGGGTACACAATGAGCAGTTCTTC; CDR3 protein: CASRDSSGRVHNEQFF
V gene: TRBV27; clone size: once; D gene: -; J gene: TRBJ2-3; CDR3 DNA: TGTGCCAGCAGTAGCAGAGACACAGATACGCAGTATTTT; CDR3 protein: CASSSRDTDTQYF
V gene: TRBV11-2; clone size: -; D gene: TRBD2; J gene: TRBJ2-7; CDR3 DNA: TGTGCCAGCAGCGCGGACCTCCTAGCGGGAGAATACGAGCAGTACTTC; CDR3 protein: CASSADLLAGEYEQYF
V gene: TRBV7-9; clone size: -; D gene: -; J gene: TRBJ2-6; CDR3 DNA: TGTGCCAGCAGCTTAGTCTCCAGCCTTGGGGCCAACGTCCTGACTTTC; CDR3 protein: CASSLVSSLGANVLTF
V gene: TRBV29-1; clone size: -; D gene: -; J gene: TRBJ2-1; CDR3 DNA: TGCAGCGTTGAGCGAGGGTCGTCGGGGCAGTTCTTC; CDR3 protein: CSVERGSSGQFF
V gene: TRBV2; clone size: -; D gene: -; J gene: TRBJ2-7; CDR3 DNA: TGTGCCAGCAGACTAGAAGCGGGAAAGGGGGACGAGCAGTACTTC; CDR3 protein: CASRLEAGKGDEQYF
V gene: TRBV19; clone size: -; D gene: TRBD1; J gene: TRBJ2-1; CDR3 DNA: TGTGCCAGTAGTCCCCGGACAGGGGTATACAATGAGCAGTTCTTC; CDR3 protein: CASSPRTGVYNEQFF
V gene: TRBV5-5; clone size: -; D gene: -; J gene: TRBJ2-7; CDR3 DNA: TGTGCCAGCAGCTCAAACTACGAGCAGTACTTC; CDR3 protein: CASSSNYEQYF
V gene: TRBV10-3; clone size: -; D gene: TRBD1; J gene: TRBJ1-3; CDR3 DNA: TGTGCCATCAGTGAACCTGACAGGGATGGAAACACCATATATTTT; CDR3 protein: CAISEPDRDGNTIYF
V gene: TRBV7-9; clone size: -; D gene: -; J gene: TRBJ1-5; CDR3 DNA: TGTGCCAGCAGCTTGTCCAGGGGTGTTGATCAGCCCCAGCATTTT; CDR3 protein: CASSLSRGVDQPQHF
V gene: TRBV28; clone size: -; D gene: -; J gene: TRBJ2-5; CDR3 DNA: TGTGCCAGCAGTACCCGGACCGCGGGCGGCTACAGAGAGACCCAGTACTTC; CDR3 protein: CASSTRTAGGYRETQYF
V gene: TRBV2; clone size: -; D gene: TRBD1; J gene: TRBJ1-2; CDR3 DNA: TGTGCCAGCAGTTGGACAGGGGGCTCTGGCTACACCTTC; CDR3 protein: CASSWTGGSGYTF
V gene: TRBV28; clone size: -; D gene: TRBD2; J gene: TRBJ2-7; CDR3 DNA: TGTGCCAGCAGGCCGGGGGGGTCTAGCAACTACTACGAGCAGTACTTC; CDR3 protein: CASRPGGSSNYYEQYF
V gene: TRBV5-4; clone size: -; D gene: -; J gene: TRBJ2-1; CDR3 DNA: TGTGCCAGCAGCTTGGAACTAGCCCTATACAATGAGCAGTTCTTC; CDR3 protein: CASSLELALYNEQFF